The 29 T cell receptor beta chains below all came from one sample that was sequenced in a study of cytotoxic CD8 clonotypes in ibrutinib-treated CLL. Generated by immunoSEQ multiplex PCR, the TCRdb table keeps only in-frame clones and is missing some. Here the sample spans some 200,000 clones, 79% being singletons. The source was PBMCs, collected after 12 months of ibrutinib treatment. The source is a human donor with chronic lymphocytic leukemia.

The rearrangement uses TRBV29-1 and TRBJ1-2, with 7 bases fitting TRBD1. The CDR3 spans 12 residues. V gave up 4 bases and J gave up 7 bases; unmatched junction bases: 6. Germline lookup yields CDR1 SQVTM and CDR2 ANQGSEA. Written as DNA, the CDR3 is TGCAGCGTTGGAGTCAGGGACAGTGGCTACACCTTC. As protein: CSVGVRDSGYTF.

This clone came up a few times. This rearrangement joins TRBV30 to TRBJ1-5, with D tentatively TRBD1 (5 bases). Trimming took 1 base from V and 11 from J, leaving 18 bases between them. Germline V gives CDR1 GTSNPN, CDR2 SVGIG (reference sequence). The CDR3 has 14 residues. The CDR3 loop reads CAWSAMTGAGAQHF. DNA for the CDR3: TGTGCCTGGAGTGCGATGACTGGGGCGGGGGCCCAGCATTTT. Filled out from reference TRBV30 and TRBJ1-5, the complete variable domain reads SQTIHQWPATLVQPVGSPLSLECTVEGTSNPNLYWYRQAAGRGLQLLFYSVGIGQISSEVPQNLSASRPQDRQFILSSKKLLLSDSGFYLCAWSAMTGAGAQHFGDGTRLSIL.

V usage is TRBV29-1 and J usage is TRBJ1-1; D gene ambiguous. Between the trimmed V and J ends, which lost 5 bases and 0 bases, there was a span of 7 bases. The CDR3 extends over 12 amino acids. Germline V gives CDR1 SQVTM, CDR2 ANQGSEA. CDR3 region: CSVLHMNTEAFF. The DNA of the CDR3 is TGCAGCGTTCTACACATGAACACTGAAGCTTTCTTT. Full variable domain (rest looked up from reference TRBV29-1 and TRBJ1-1): SAVISQKPSRDICQRGTSLTIQCQVDSQVTMMFWYRQQPGQSLTLIATANQGSEATYESGFVIDKFPISRPNLTFSTLTVSNMSPEDSSIYLCSVLHMNTEAFFGQGTRLTVV.

This clone has a single count. V and J are TRBV19 and TRBJ2-2; possible D gene TRBD2, 6 bases. The CDR3 covers 16 residues. Germline assignment: CDR1 LNHDA and CDR2 SQIVND (reference sequence). Trimming stripped 7 bases from V and 4 bases from J, with 19 bases between. The CDR3: CASTPGSGESTGELFF. The CDR3 nucleotides read TGTGCCAGTACCCCCGGGTCGGGAGAGAGCACCGGGGAGCTGTTTTTT.

This clone was seen a few times. This chain links TRBV5-1 with TRBJ1-1; D is possibly TRBD1 (5 bases). Germline lookup yields CDR1 SGHRS and CDR2 YFSETQ. V lost 4 bases and J lost 5, with 12 bases in between. The CDR3 is 13 amino acids. CDR3 protein: CASSQNGGTEAFF. For the CDR3, the DNA is TGCGCCAGCAGCCAAAACGGGGGGACTGAAGCTTTCTTT.

The V and J genes are TRBV19 and TRBJ1-5; 10 bases are shared with TRBD1. The CDR3 contains 16 residues. Germline CDR1 LNHDA, CDR2 SQIVND (reference sequence). Losses at the gene ends were 1 base for V and 4 bases for J; bases not matched to a gene: 4. The CDR3 loop is CASSIVGTGANQPQHF. Written as DNA, the CDR3 is TGTGCCAGTAGTATAGTCGGGACAGGGGCAAATCAGCCCCAGCATTTT.

The chain is built from TRBV30 and TRBJ1-1; the D is unclear. The V end lost 4 bases, the J end lost 0 bases, and 9 bases lay between the germline ends. Germline CDR1 reads GTSNPN; CDR2 reads SVGIG (reference sequence). The CDR3 length is 13 residues. The CDR3 bases are TGTGCCTGGAATTTGGTAATGAACACTGAAGCTTTCTTT. This codes for CAWNLVMNTEAFF.

The V gene is TRBV27, the J gene TRBJ2-2; 16 bases fit TRBD2. CDR3 size: 17 residues. CDR1 MNHEY and CDR2 SMNVEV come from the germline V gene (reference sequence). The V and J ends lost 5 bases and 9 bases, in that order; junction bases with no gene match: 9. The CDR3 protein is CASSPPGLAGGPRELFF. The DNA for the CDR3 is TGTGCCAGCAGTCCACCGGGACTAGCGGGAGGGCCACGGGAGCTGTTTTTT.

The chain couples TRBV28 to TRBJ1-2; D gene ambiguous. The CDR3 is 16 residues long. V lost 7 bases, J lost 2 bases, and 20 bases lay in between. Germline values: CDR1 MDHEN, CDR2 SYDVKM. DNA of the CDR3: TGTGCCAGCAAAAGGGCTGGCGGTAATACCAACTATGGCTACACCTTC. Its protein product is CASKRAGGNTNYGYTF.

This clone was observed a handful of times. This sequence joins TRBV10-1 and TRBJ2-2; TRBD2 agrees at 8 bases. This CDR3 spans 17 amino acids. CDR1 is WNHNN, CDR2 SYGVQD, per germline (reference sequence). J lost 3 bases, V lost 0 bases, and 6 bases had no gene match. The chain's CDR3 is CASSESGAGGDTGELFF. CDR3 sequence (DNA): TGCGCCAGCAGTGAGTCTGGTGCGGGAGGAGACACCGGGGAGCTGTTTTTT.

The chain carries TRBV6-6 and TRBJ1-5; D unclear. Germline CDR1 reads MNHNY; CDR2 reads SVGAGI (reference sequence). This CDR3 is built from 15 residues. Trimming stripped 0 bases from V and 2 bases from J, with 8 bases between. CDR3 residues: CASSYSGMGNQPQHF. The CDR3, as DNA: TGTGCCAGCAGTTACTCTGGAATGGGCAATCAGCCCCAGCATTTT.

The chain links TRBV30 to TRBJ2-2; 10 bases line up with TRBD1. Germline assignment: CDR1 GTSNPN and CDR2 SVGIG (reference sequence). The length of the CDR3 is 15 residues. The V and J ends lost 0 bases and 5 bases, in that order; junction bases with no gene match: 3. In DNA form, the CDR3 reads TGTGCCTGGAGTGTAGGGACAGGGGTGACCGGGGAGCTGTTTTTT. It is translated as CAWSVGTGVTGELFF.

This chain joins TRBV9 and TRBJ2-3, with TRBD1 matching over 7 bases. Per the germline V gene, CDR1 is SGDLS and CDR2 is YYNGEE. CDR3 length: 14 amino acids. The V segment lost 0 bases and the J segment 5 bases; nucleotides outside the gene matches: 3. This CDR3 reads CASSVDRGIDTQYF. CDR3 nucleotides: TGTGCCAGCAGCGTAGACAGGGGTATAGATACGCAGTATTTT.

The rearrangement joins TRBV19 to TRBJ2-3, with TRBD2 identical over 8 bases. Germline V gives CDR1 LNHDA, CDR2 SQIVND (reference sequence). Unmatched junction bases numbered 11, after V lost 7 bases and J lost 5 bases. CDR3 length equals 15 residues. The DNA for the CDR3 is TGTGCCAGTAACCGAGGGACTAGAGGGATAGATACGCAGTATTTT. Translated, it gives CASNRGTRGIDTQYF.

V is TRBV15 and J is TRBJ2-5; TRBD1 might be the D (6 bases). The V and J ends lost 4 bases and 2 bases respectively, with 11 bases between them. Germline V lookup: CDR1 LNHNV, CDR2 YYDKDF (reference sequence). The CDR3 is made up of 14 amino acids. CDR3 nucleotides: TGTGCCACCAGCACGGGAAGGGGGCAAGAGACCCAGTACTTC. Translation gives CATSTGRGQETQYF.

The gene calls are TRBV27 and TRBJ1-2, with 12 bases identical to TRBD1. V trimming: 0 bases; J trimming: 3 bases; junction bases outside the gene matches: 5. The CDR3 runs 17 residues. Germline V lookup: CDR1 MNHEY, CDR2 SMNVEV (reference sequence). The CDR3 here is CASSLSGTGGWDYGYTF. The CDR3 nucleotides read TGTGCCAGCAGTTTATCGGGGACAGGGGGCTGGGACTATGGCTACACCTTC.

The gene calls are TRBV4-1 and TRBJ2-1; D unresolved. The CDR3 sequence is 11 residues long. Germline CDR1 reads MGHRA; CDR2 reads YSYEKL. V lost 4 bases, J lost 8 bases, and 6 bases lay in between. CDR3 region: CASSRADEQFF. The CDR3 region has the DNA TGCGCCAGCAGCCGCGCGGATGAGCAGTTCTTC.

This chain uses TRBV28 with TRBJ2-7; 7 bases align to TRBD1. V was pared by 4 bases and J by 6 bases, with 9 bases of the junction left unmatched. CDR3 length: 14 residues. Looked up from germline, CDR1 is MDHEN and CDR2 is SYDVKM. The CDR3 DNA is TGTGCCAGCAGTTATCCGAGATACAGGGGCGAGCAGTACTTC. Encoded protein: CASSYPRYRGEQYF.

The chain has TRBV7-9 and TRBJ2-1, with TRBD1 matching 9 bases. The CDR3 runs to 14 residues. With 4 bases clipped from V and 6 bases from J, the junction kept 4 bases outside the gene matches. Germline values: CDR1 SEHNR, CDR2 FQNEAQ (reference sequence). CDR3 coding DNA: TGTGCCAGCAGCTCACAGGGGGCCGGCAATGAGCAGTTCTTC. Protein sequence: CASSSQGAGNEQFF.

The V gene is TRBV4-2, the J gene TRBJ2-3, with D perhaps TRBD1 (5 bases). Germline V lookup: CDR1 LGHNA, CDR2 YNFKEQ. The CDR3 sequence is 13 residues long. V was trimmed by 0 bases and J by 6 bases, leaving 7 bases between them. CDR3 nucleotides: TGTGCCAGCAGCCAAGATGGGGCGGATACGCAGTATTTT. Protein product: CASSQDGADTQYF.

In DNA form, the CDR3 reads TGTGCCAGCTCACCAGGTTGGGGAAGGGCGTCGGACTATGGCTACACCTTC. Protein: CASSPGWGRASDYGYTF. The rearrangement joins TRBV18 to TRBJ1-2; no clear D. Trimming stripped 2 bases from V and 3 bases from J, with 19 bases between. CDR1 and CDR2 (germline): KGHSH, LQKENI. The CDR3 loop spans 17 amino acids.

This clone was counted between two and nine times. The rearrangement joins TRBV27 to TRBJ1-4; no firm D call. With 5 bases removed from V and 13 bases from J, the gap between germline ends came to 14 bases. The germline CDR1 and CDR2 sequences are MNHEY and SMNVEV (reference sequence). The CDR3 is made up of 12 amino acids. The CDR3 spells CASSPRGDALFF. CDR3 nucleotides: TGTGCCAGCAGTCCCCGCGGAGATGCACTGTTTTTT.

The chain recombines TRBV21-1 with TRBJ1-4. TRBV21-1 corresponds to a pseudogene. The CDR3 loop spans 15 amino acids. CDR3 residues: CASPTAGATNEKLFF. The CDR3 nucleotides are TGTGCCAGCCCAACCGCGGGTGCAACTAATGAAAAACTGTTTTTT.

Ten or more counts support this clone. This chain joins TRBV5-4 and TRBJ1-1; no clear D. The CDR3 totals 16 residues. Germline V gene lookup returns CDR1 SGHNT and CDR2 YYREEE (reference sequence). V gave up 5 bases and J gave up 1 base, with 18 bases separating them. CDR3 nucleotides: TGTGCCAGCAGTCGGGCTGTTGGAGGATGGAACACTGAAGCTTTCTTT. This gives the protein CASSRAVGGWNTEAFF.

The rearrangement joins TRBV4-1 to TRBJ2-1; tentative D call: TRBD2 (6 bases). The CDR3 length is 15 residues. The germline CDR1 and CDR2 sequences are MGHRA and YSYEKL. V was cut by 1 base and J by 8 bases, with 15 bases left in between. The CDR3 DNA reads as TGCGCCAGCAGCCAAGGCGGCGCCACGGGGGATGAGCAGTTCTTC. Amino acids: CASSQGGATGDEQFF.

The rearrangement links TRBV28 to TRBJ1-2, with TRBD1 as a possible D gene (6 bases). This CDR3 has 15 amino acids. Deletions cut 3 bases from V and 2 bases from J, with 13 bases between. The germline CDR1 and CDR2 sequences are MDHEN and SYDVKM. This CDR3 is CASSFPDRKNYGYTF. In nucleotides, the CDR3 is TGTGCCAGCAGTTTCCCTGACAGGAAAAACTATGGCTACACCTTC.

This clone was recorded a few times. The chain couples TRBV6-1 to TRBJ1-2; a weak D match, TRBD1 (5 bases). Germline CDR1 MNHNS, CDR2 SASEGT. The CDR3 is 13 residues long. Trimming shortened V by 3 bases and J by 7 bases, and 12 bases separated the two germline ends. The CDR3 here is CASSDGVRVGYTF. The CDR3 DNA sequence: TGTGCCAGCAGTGACGGGGTCAGGGTTGGCTACACCTTC.

The rearrangement links TRBV6-1 to TRBJ1-1; possibly TRBD1 for D (6 bases). The germline V and J ends were trimmed by 1 base and 1 base, with 7 bases remaining between them. Germline-derived CDR1 and CDR2 are MNHNS and SASEGT. The CDR3 has 14 residues. DNA of the CDR3: TGTGCCAGCAGTGAAGTAGGGGGGAACACTGAAGCTTTCTTT. Amino acid sequence: CASSEVGGNTEAFF.

The J gene is TRBJ1-2, the V gene TRBV7-9; D is perhaps TRBD1 (5 bases). V was clipped by 2 bases and J by 0 bases, with 10 bases between them. Germline assignment: CDR1 SEHNR and CDR2 FQNEAQ (reference sequence). This CDR3 has 15 residues. The CDR3 bases are TGTGCCAGCAGCTTACAAGGGGCCACTAACTATGGCTACACCTTC. It specifies CASSLQGATNYGYTF.